The sequence of this T cell receptor beta chain was determined in a study of beta chain features in type 1 diabetes. About the research overall: Patients did not differ from healthy donors in age, gender or cell yield. Cells sorted and examined across all samples totaled 85 million to 130 million.

The CDR3 is 17 residues long. The V gene's germline CDR1 is SNHLY and CDR2 FYNNEI. The junction had 15 bases not matched to a gene; V was cut back by 6 bases and J by 6 bases. Study results and caveats: Patients with type 1 diabetes carried fewer insertions and had more deletions at their VDJ junctions.

Concerning this clone: As yet, its antigen is unknown.

Investigators reverse transcribed all isolated RNA, so they sequenced expressed TCRB transcripts. Naive, central memory and regulatory T cell samples yielded about 3.9 million reads on average. Assay used: immunoSEQ multiplex PCR; TCRdb lists only in-frame clones, some missing. Of around 300,000 clones detected, 7% to 9% appear once; the ten largest clones hold approximately 1%. The chain joins TRBV2 to TRBJ1-4; 8 nucleotides match TRBD1. This clonotype was obtained from a woman between 18 and 29 years old in good health. Sequencing input: central memory CD4+ T cells from blood. The CDR3 spells CASSAHPGQVSHEKLFF. CDR3 DNA: TGTGCCAGCAGCGCACACCCGGGACAGGTGTCTCATGAAAAACTGTTTTTT. Drawing the rest from reference TRBV2 and TRBJ1-4, the complete variable domain is EPEVTQTPSHQVTQMGQEVILRCVPISNHLYFYWYRQILGQKVEFLVSFYNNEISEKSEIFDDQFSVERPDGSNFTLKIRSTKLEDSAMYFCASSAHPGQVSHEKLFFGSGTQLSVL.